The 20 T cell receptor beta chains in this list originate from one sample, sequenced in a study of human T cells and chemical hapten exposure. TCRdb analysed the RACE reads with MiXCR anew, one entry per CDR3 protein. The table lists 50,000 to 70,000 distinct CDR3 sequences, more than 9% of them singletons. Documented time point: pre-sensitization, week 0. Treatment given: therapeutic diphenylcyclopropenone sensitization with weekly scalp DPC. The material sequenced was whole blood, taken in connection with sensitization to the hapten diphenylcyclopropenone (DPC). Receptors were obtained from a man aged 35 to 55 with alopecia areata. Some clones in this sample may be carry-over from other donors' samples.

This clonotype was counted ten times or more. The genes are TRBV7-9 and TRBJ2-3; D is possibly TRBD2 (7 bases). The CDR3 is made up of 15 amino acids. Germline CDR1 reads SEHNR; CDR2 reads FQNEAQ (reference sequence). V lost 3 bases and J 5 bases, leaving 15 bases between the germline ends. The CDR3 nucleotides are TGTGCCAGCAGCTTCGTAGGGGGGGAATTAGATACGCAGTATTTT. Protein: CASSFVGGELDTQYF.

This rearrangement joins TRBV20-1 to TRBJ1-2; D gene uncertain. Germline V CDR1 and CDR2: DFQATT, SNEGSKA (reference sequence). The germline V and J ends were trimmed by 6 bases and 1 base, with 15 bases remaining between them. This CDR3 is built from 14 residues. The CDR3 protein is CSAQDVTINYGYTF. CDR3 nucleotide sequence: TGCAGTGCCCAGGACGTCACAATTAACTATGGCTACACCTTC.

Points on this clonotype: The missing conserved phenylalanine or tryptophan at the end of this CDR3 makes a read error likely. The chain recombines TRBV6-1 with TRBJ1-3, with a weak D call TRBD1 (5 bases). Trimming took 0 bases from V and 0 from J, leaving 9 bases between them. CDR1 is MNHNS, CDR2 SASEGT, per germline. The CDR3 loop spans 16 amino acids. The DNA for the CDR3 is TGTGCCAGCAGTGAAGCGGGGCAGGGCTCTGGAAACACCATATATTCT. This gives the protein CASSEAGQGSGNTIYS.

This clonotype was seen ten or more times. This chain joins TRBV7-9 and TRBJ2-7; D unresolved. Germline-derived CDR1 and CDR2 are SEHNR and FQNEAQ (reference sequence). This CDR3 has 13 amino acids. Trimming left V 4 bases short and J 2 bases short, with 9 bases between. The CDR3 is CASSYAPTYEQYF. CDR3 DNA: TGTGCCAGCAGCTACGCTCCTACCTACGAGCAGTACTTC.

Many counts were recorded for this clonotype. The CDR3 loop reads CSAPTSGRNHNEQFF. The CDR3 nucleotides are TGCAGTGCACCAACTAGCGGGAGGAACCACAATGAGCAGTTCTTC. The chain couples TRBV20-1 to TRBJ2-1, with 12 bases fitting TRBD2. With 6 bases clipped from V and 5 bases from J, the junction kept 8 bases outside the gene matches. This CDR3 has 15 residues. Germline values: CDR1 DFQATT, CDR2 SNEGSKA (reference sequence).

The chain employs TRBV11-1 and TRBJ2-1; 11 nucleotides line up with TRBD2. Looked up from germline, CDR1 is SGHAT and CDR2 is FQDESV (reference sequence). Germline trimming cut 1 base from V and 8 bases from J; bases unmatched to any gene: 16. The CDR3 totals 19 residues. Here the CDR3 DNA reads TGTGCCAGCAGCTTAGGGAAGGCCTATAGCGGGAGGGCTATATATGAGCAGTTCTTC. Amino acids: CASSLGKAYSGRAIYEQFF.

This clonotype was counted between two and nine times. The V call is TRBV5-1, the J call TRBJ1-5; 10 bases fit TRBD1. There are 15 residues in the CDR3. The V gene end was trimmed by 3 bases and the J gene end by 0 bases; junction bases not matched to a gene: 0. The germline gives CDR1 SGHRS, CDR2 YFSETQ. This chain's CDR3 is CASSWTGGSNQPQHF. DNA of the CDR3: TGCGCCAGCAGCTGGACAGGGGGTAGCAATCAGCCCCAGCATTTT.

This clonotype was observed many times. The rearrangement links TRBV14 to TRBJ2-1; a possible D gene is TRBD2 (5 bases). The CDR3 totals 15 residues. V lost 2 bases to trimming and J lost 0 bases, with 8 bases between them. Germline assignment: CDR1 SGHDN and CDR2 FVKESK. The CDR3 DNA reads TGTGCCAGCAGCCAAAGAAGCGGCTCCTACAATGAGCAGTTCTTC. Protein: CASSQRSGSYNEQFF. The full variable domain, rest sourced from reference TRBV14 and TRBJ2-1, is EAGVTQFPSHSVIEKGQTVTLRCDPISGHDNLYWYRRVMGKEIKFLLHFVKESKQDESGMPNNRFLAERTGGTYSTLKVQPAELEDSGVYFCASSQRSGSYNEQFFGPGTRLTVL.

This clonotype was recorded many times. The CDR3: CSAASGTSGSRRQETQYF. The CDR3 nucleotides read TGCAGTGCTGCTTCCGGGACTAGCGGGAGTAGGCGGCAAGAGACCCAGTACTTC. This rearrangement joins TRBV20-1 to TRBJ2-5; 14 nucleotides line up with TRBD2. CDR1 is DFQATT and CDR2 is SNEGSKA in the germline V gene (reference sequence). V lost 5 bases and J lost 2; bases outside the gene matches: 13. The CDR3 contains 18 residues.

This chain uses TRBV7-7 with TRBJ2-5; 9 nucleotides line up with TRBD2. Looked up from germline, CDR1 is SSHAT and CDR2 is FNYEAQ (reference sequence). CDR3 size: 13 residues. Germline trimming cut 5 bases from V and 4 bases from J; bases unmatched to any gene: 2. CDR3 amino acids: CASSTGLAETQYF. For the CDR3, the DNA is TGTGCCAGCAGCACGGGACTAGCAGAGACCCAGTACTTC.

The chain combines TRBV9 with TRBJ1-1, with D maybe TRBD1 (5 bases). The CDR3 consists of 13 residues. The ends were cut back, 5 bases at V and 4 bases at J, with 12 bases in the middle. The germline V gene has CDR1 SGDLS and CDR2 YYNGEE. CDR3 loop: CASSGALSTEAFF. The CDR3 coding sequence is TGTGCCAGCAGTGGGGCGTTAAGCACTGAAGCTTTCTTT.

This clonotype showed up just a few times. J is TRBJ2-7 and V is TRBV5-1, with D hard to call. In germline, CDR1 is SGHRS, CDR2 YFSETQ. The CDR3 sequence is 14 residues long. V lost 3 bases, J lost 3 bases, and 13 bases lay in between. Here the CDR3 reads CASSSPVQGYEQYF. The CDR3 bases are TGCGCCAGCAGCTCCCCGGTTCAAGGCTACGAGCAGTACTTC. Looking up the rest from reference TRBV5-1 and TRBJ2-7 gives the full variable domain: KAGVTQTPRYLIKTRGQQVTLSCSPISGHRSVSWYQQTPGQGLQFLFEYFSETQRNKGNFPGRFSGRQFSNSRSEMNVSTLELGDSALYLCASSSPVQGYEQYFGPGTRLTVT.

The genes are TRBV11-1 and TRBJ2-7; D remains unclear. Germline V gives CDR1 SGHAT, CDR2 FQDESV (reference sequence). This CDR3 is 14 amino acids long. Trimming left V 5 bases short and J 0 bases short, with 11 bases between. In DNA form, the CDR3 reads TGTGCCAGCAGCCCCCGGCCGGGCTCCTACGAGCAGTACTTC. Protein product: CASSPRPGSYEQYF.

This clonotype was recorded a few times. The chain links TRBV6-5 to TRBJ2-1; a possible D gene is TRBD1 (6 bases). Trimming took 5 bases from V and 5 from J, leaving 22 bases between them. The CDR3 spans 17 residues. The germline CDR1 and CDR2 sequences are MNHEY and SVGAGI. DNA of the CDR3: TGTGCCAGCAGTCACCTCAGGGGTTCGGGAACTAACAATGAGCAGTTCTTC. Its protein is CASSHLRGSGTNNEQFF.

This clonotype showed up just a few times. This chain links TRBV7-3 with TRBJ2-7; 7 nucleotides match TRBD1. The J segment lost 5 bases and the V segment lost 6 bases, leaving 10 bases of the junction unmatched. Germline V gene lookup returns CDR1 SGHTA and CDR2 FQGTGA. The CDR3 loop spans 14 amino acids. Written as DNA, the CDR3 is TGTGCCAGCAGTAGAACCGCTGGGACAGACGAGCAGTACTTC. This sequence encodes CASSRTAGTDEQYF.

The V gene is TRBV28, the J gene TRBJ1-1; D not resolved. Germline CDR1 is MDHEN and CDR2 is SYDVKM. This CDR3 comprises 11 residues. Trimming left V 6 bases short and J 3 bases short, with 5 bases between. CDR3 coding DNA: TGTGCCAGCAGAACGTACACTGAAGCTTTCTTT. Its protein product is CASRTYTEAFF. Combining the CDR3 with reference TRBV28 and TRBJ1-1 gives the whole variable domain DVKVTQSSRYLVKRTGEKVFLECVQDMDHENMFWYRQDPGLGLRLIYFSYDVKMKEKGDIPEGYSVSREKKERFSLILESASTNQTSMYLCASRTYTEAFFGQGTRLTVV.

This clonotype was found many times. This chain links TRBV7-9 with TRBJ2-3; 8 positions agree with TRBD2. After removal of 5 bases from V and 1 base from J, the junction contained 5 bases not matched to a gene. The length of the CDR3 is 15 residues. Germline assignment: CDR1 SEHNR and CDR2 FQNEAQ (reference sequence). CDR3 nucleotides: TGTGCCAGCAGCCCCGGGACTAGAGGCACAGATACGCAGTATTTT. Encoded protein: CASSPGTRGTDTQYF.

At least ten counts were recorded for this clonotype. The chain couples TRBV7-2 to TRBJ2-7; D perhaps matches TRBD2 (5 bases). CDR3 size: 14 residues. V was cut by 4 bases and J by 2 bases, with 12 bases left in between. Germline V gives CDR1 SGHTA, CDR2 FQGNSA. The CDR3 loop reads CASSSGGSAYEQYF. The DNA of the CDR3 is TGTGCCAGCAGCTCAGGCGGGTCAGCCTACGAGCAGTACTTC.

This clonotype was detected a few times. The CDR3, as DNA: TGTGCCAGCAGTCGCGGACTAGCGGGAGGATATGGCGGGGAGCTGTTTTTT. Protein sequence: CASSRGLAGGYGGELFF. This rearrangement joins TRBV7-3 to TRBJ2-2; 14 bases line up with TRBD2. The V segment lost 6 bases and the J segment 7 bases; nucleotides outside the gene matches: 10. This CDR3 contains 17 residues. Germline V lookup: CDR1 SGHTA, CDR2 FQGTGA.

This clonotype was seen ten or more times. This chain uses TRBV3-1 with TRBJ2-7; D not certain. The CDR3 length is 15 residues. V lost 1 base and J 2 bases, leaving 12 bases between the germline ends. CDR1 is LGHDT, CDR2 YNNKEL, per germline (reference sequence). Here the CDR3 reads CASSQVAQAAYEQYF. For the CDR3, the DNA is TGTGCCAGCAGCCAAGTGGCGCAGGCAGCCTACGAGCAGTACTTC.